What follows are 30 T cell receptor beta chains derived from one specimen sequenced in a study of human T cells and chemical hapten exposure. TCRdb re-called the RACE reads through MiXCR, storing one row per CDR3 protein. The sample shows about 53,000 distinct CDR3 sequences, approximately 10% of them seen only once. The time point here: pre-sensitization, week 0. The treatment here: therapeutic diphenylcyclopropenone sensitization with weekly scalp DPC. The sequencing here drew on whole blood, taken in connection with sensitization to the hapten diphenylcyclopropenone (DPC). All receptors derive from a man aged 35 to 55 with alopecia areata. Some clones in this sample may be carry-over from other donors' samples.

This clonotype was seen more than once but under ten times. This chain links TRBV19 with TRBJ2-5, with D perhaps TRBD2 (5 bases). V lost 9 bases to trimming and J lost 5 bases, with 16 bases between them. The CDR3 runs 13 residues. Germline V gene data show CDR1 as LNHDA and CDR2 as SQIVND (reference sequence). CDR3 sequence (DNA): TGTGCCAGCGGGAATCGAGGAGGCGAGACCCAGTACTTC. It translates to CASGNRGGETQYF.

Regarding this clonotype: Just one base apart from a much larger clone, this may be a read error. The V call is TRBV14, the J call TRBJ2-7; no clear D. The CDR3 sequence is 13 residues long. Per the germline V gene, CDR1 is SGHDN and CDR2 is FVKESK. This CDR3 reads CASSPKNSYERYF. The CDR3 DNA is TGTGCCAGCAGCCCAAAGAACTCCTACGAGCGGTACTTC.

The chain is built from TRBV11-2 and TRBJ1-2; TRBD1 matches 7 bases. Germline loops: CDR1 SGHAT, CDR2 FQNNGV. CDR3 size: 15 residues. The V gene end was trimmed by 2 bases and the J gene end by 1 base; junction bases not matched to a gene: 4. CDR3 region: CASSLLGQDNYGYTF. The CDR3 DNA sequence: TGTGCCAGCAGCTTACTAGGACAGGATAACTATGGCTACACCTTC.

The rearrangement joins TRBV15 to TRBJ2-3; tentative D call: TRBD2 (6 bases). CDR3 size: 17 residues. Between the trimmed V and J ends, which lost 1 base and 6 bases, there was a span of 20 bases. Germline V lookup: CDR1 LNHNV, CDR2 YYDKDF (reference sequence). DNA of the CDR3: TGTGCCACCAGCAGAGTCCCGTACCGGGAGCGTGTTGATACGCAGTATTTT. Its protein is CATSRVPYRERVDTQYF.

The chain has TRBV28 and TRBJ2-3; D unresolved. Germline V CDR1 and CDR2: MDHEN, SYDVKM. V lost 7 bases, J lost 0 bases, and 5 bases lay in between. This CDR3 comprises 12 residues. CDR3 coding DNA: TGTGCCAGCAACGACAGCACAGATACGCAGTATTTT. As protein: CASNDSTDTQYF.

In this sample, this clonotype turned up many times. The gene calls are TRBV4-2 and TRBJ2-2; possibly TRBD1 for D (5 bases). V lost 0 bases and J lost 1, with 12 bases in between. From germline, CDR1 is LGHNA and CDR2 YNFKEQ. This CDR3 comprises 17 residues. CDR3 protein: CASSQDGVTGNTGELFF. The CDR3 coding sequence is TGTGCCAGCAGCCAAGATGGGGTCACAGGGAACACCGGGGAGCTGTTTTTT.

There are many counts of this clonotype. This sequence joins TRBV7-8 and TRBJ2-4, with 9 bases fitting TRBD1. This CDR3 has 20 amino acids. CDR1 and CDR2 (germline): SGHVS, FQNEAQ. Trimming removed 1 base from V and 6 bases from J; junction bases left unmatched: 19. In nucleotides, the CDR3 is TGTGCCAGCAGCTTAGGGGGAACAGGGGGCAGACCCATGGGCCTAAACATTCAGTACTTC. Its translation is CASSLGGTGGRPMGLNIQYF. The full variable domain, rest sourced from reference TRBV7-8 and TRBJ2-4, is GAGVSQSPRYKVAKRGQDVALRCDPISGHVSLFWYQQALGQGPEFLTYFQNEAQLDKSGLPSDRFFAERPEGSVSTLKIQRTQQEDSAVYLCASSLGGTGGRPMGLNIQYFGAGTRLSVL.

The chain uses TRBV7-9 and TRBJ2-1; TRBD2 aligns across 7 bases. V shed 4 bases, J shed 2 bases, and the junction held 11 bases outside the gene matches. CDR3 length: 17 residues. The germline V gene has CDR1 SEHNR and CDR2 FQNEAQ (reference sequence). Here the CDR3 DNA reads TGTGCCAGCAGCTGGCTCAGGCGCGGGAGCCCCTACAATGAGCAGTTCTTC. It encodes CASSWLRRGSPYNEQFF.

This clonotype was seen a handful of times. V usage is TRBV13 and J usage is TRBJ1-3; 7 bases fit TRBD1. The CDR3 consists of 15 residues. Germline-derived CDR1 and CDR2 are PRHDT and FYEKMQ (reference sequence). V lost 3 bases to trimming and J lost 7 bases; unmatched junction nucleotides: 9. The CDR3 DNA sequence: TGTGCCAGCAGCTTCCGGGACAGCCGGGCTAACACCATATATTTT. Translating it yields CASSFRDSRANTIYF.

This clonotype was counted a few times. The genes are TRBV7-9 and TRBJ2-2, with 13 bases matching TRBD2. The CDR3 runs to 15 residues. The V segment lost 3 bases and the J segment 5 bases; nucleotides outside the gene matches: 0. In germline, CDR1 is SEHNR, CDR2 FQNEAQ (reference sequence). The CDR3 DNA follows: TGTGCCAGCAGCTTGACTAGCGGGAGGACCGGGGAGCTGTTTTTT. Amino acids: CASSLTSGRTGELFF.

The genes are TRBV18 and TRBJ1-6; D is ambiguous. The CDR3 runs to 13 residues. V was pared by 1 base and J by 6 bases, with 4 bases between. Germline values: CDR1 KGHSH, CDR2 LQKENI. The CDR3 DNA sequence: TGTGCCAGCTCACCACAGGGTAATTCACCCCTCCACTTT. It is translated as CASSPQGNSPLHF.

Only a few counts were recorded for this clonotype. V and J are TRBV7-2 and TRBJ2-5, with 8 bases matching TRBD1. The ends lost 3 bases at V and 4 bases at J; junction bases unmatched: 1. The CDR3 runs to 13 residues. The V gene's germline CDR1 is SGHTA and CDR2 FQGNSA. This CDR3 reads CASSLTGAETQYF. The DNA for the CDR3 is TGTGCCAGCAGCTTGACAGGGGCAGAGACCCAGTACTTC.

V is TRBV28 and J is TRBJ2-7, with 8 bases that match TRBD1. The CDR3 sequence is 14 residues long. Looked up from germline, CDR1 is MDHEN and CDR2 is SYDVKM. The V and J ends lost 6 bases and 5 bases, in that order; junction bases with no gene match: 9. The CDR3 region is CASSNGQGVNEQYF. CDR3 DNA: TGTGCCAGCAGCAATGGACAGGGTGTCAACGAGCAGTACTTC. Using reference TRBV28 and TRBJ2-7 for the parts outside the CDR3, the full variable domain is DVKVTQSSRYLVKRTGEKVFLECVQDMDHENMFWYRQDPGLGLRLIYFSYDVKMKEKGDIPEGYSVSREKKERFSLILESASTNQTSMYLCASSNGQGVNEQYFGPGTRLTVT.

This clonotype was detected a few times. V and J are TRBV7-2 and TRBJ2-3, with a weak D call TRBD1 (6 bases). Trimming stripped 5 bases from V and 0 bases from J, with 12 bases between. Looked up from germline, CDR1 is SGHTA and CDR2 is FQGNSA. The CDR3 totals 15 residues. The CDR3 is CASSDQGSSTDTQYF. CDR3 DNA sequence: TGTGCCAGCAGCGATCAGGGGTCTAGCACAGATACGCAGTATTTT.

This clonotype showed up just a few times. The V and J genes are TRBV12-3 or TRBV12-4 and TRBJ2-7; 9 bases are shared with TRBD1. The CDR3 is made up of 15 amino acids. V lost 6 bases, J lost 2 bases, and 8 bases stayed unmatched. The CDR3 bases are TGTGCCAGCAGGCACCGGACAGGGGAGGCCTACGAGCAGTACTTC. Translation gives CASRHRTGEAYEQYF.

This clonotype was found many times. The CDR3 sequence: CSATSGGVRYNEQFF. CDR3 sequence (DNA): TGCAGTGCTACATCGGGGGGAGTGAGGTACAATGAGCAGTTCTTC. The chain joins TRBV20-1 to TRBJ2-1, with 7 bases matching TRBD2. The CDR3 loop spans 15 amino acids. V was pared by 4 bases and J by 4 bases, with 10 bases of the junction left unmatched. CDR1 is DFQATT and CDR2 is SNEGSKA in the germline V gene (reference sequence).

Of note for this clonotype: An end of the junction does not agree with germline; a read error may underlie this. The chain recombines TRBV28 with TRBJ2-3; D perhaps matches TRBD2 (6 bases). This CDR3 contains 13 residues. In germline, CDR1 is MDHEN, CDR2 SYDVKM. This CDR3 reads CASSPWDFHGQYF. DNA for the CDR3: TGTGCCAGCAGTCCGTGGGACTTCCATGGGCAGTATTTC.

The sample holds many counts of this clonotype. This rearrangement joins TRBV12-3 or TRBV12-4 to TRBJ2-1, with D possibly matching TRBD1 (6 bases). The V end lost 7 bases, the J end lost 10 bases, and 14 bases lay between the germline ends. CDR3 length equals 12 residues. CDR3 in DNA: TGTGCCAGCAATCAGGGGCTGAGCGAGCAGTTCTTC. Protein: CASNQGLSEQFF.

This clonotype occurred a few times. The chain has TRBV5-5 and TRBJ2-4, with D possibly being TRBD1 (7 bases). Germline V gives CDR1 SGHKS, CDR2 YYEKEE (reference sequence). The CDR3 spans 16 residues. Deletions cut 4 bases from V and 0 bases from J, with 14 bases between. CDR3 bases: TGTGCCAGCAGCCAGGGGGGCTCCCTAGCCAAAAACATTCAGTACTTC. Translated, it gives CASSQGGSLAKNIQYF.

This chain joins TRBV7-9 and TRBJ2-7; D may be TRBD2 (6 bases). Trimming left V 1 base short and J 6 bases short, with 10 bases between. Germline CDR1 SEHNR, CDR2 FQNEAQ (reference sequence). The length of the CDR3 is 13 residues. In DNA form, the CDR3 reads TGTGCCAGCAGCTTAGAACTAGCCGGCGAGCAGTACTTC. Translated, it gives CASSLELAGEQYF.

The V call is TRBV5-1, the J call TRBJ2-3; D gene ambiguous. Germline CDR1 and CDR2: SGHRS and YFSETQ. Trimming took 1 base from V and 5 from J, leaving 11 bases between them. The CDR3 length is 14 residues. CDR3: CASSLLGSGDTQYF. The DNA for the CDR3 is TGCGCCAGCAGCTTGTTGGGGTCGGGAGATACGCAGTATTTT.

The table lists this clonotype with a few counts. The gene calls are TRBV7-9 and TRBJ2-3, with D uncertain. The CDR3 contains 13 residues. The ends were cut back, 5 bases at V and 2 bases at J, with 8 bases in the middle. Germline V CDR1 and CDR2: SEHNR, FQNEAQ (reference sequence). The CDR3 protein is CASSPWDTDTQYF. The CDR3 DNA is TGTGCCAGCAGCCCATGGGACACAGATACGCAGTATTTT.

V and J are TRBV2 and TRBJ1-4; D remains unclear. There are 14 residues in the CDR3. The germline CDR1 and CDR2 sequences are SNHLY and FYNNEI. V lost 3 bases and J 0 bases, leaving 5 bases between the germline ends. CDR3 nucleotides: TGTGCCAGCAGTGACACTACAACTAATGAAAAACTGTTTTTT. The encoded protein is CASSDTTTNEKLFF.

This clonotype has just a few counts. This chain uses TRBV7-3 with TRBJ1-5, with TRBD1 identical over 7 bases. Germline trimming cut 5 bases from V and 5 bases from J; bases unmatched to any gene: 6. CDR1 is SGHTA and CDR2 is FQGTGA in the germline V gene. The CDR3 sequence is 14 residues long. CDR3 residues: CASSGNRGDQPQHF. Written as DNA, the CDR3 is TGTGCCAGCAGCGGAAACAGGGGCGATCAGCCCCAGCATTTT.

The rearrangement joins TRBV28 to TRBJ1-2; TRBD1 is a possible D gene (6 bases). This CDR3 region has 16 residues. V gave up 2 bases and J gave up 3 bases, with 16 bases separating them. Germline V gene sequence: CDR1 MDHEN, CDR2 SYDVKM. The DNA for the CDR3 is TGTGCCAGCAGTTTAATCGGAGGAGGGGGGCACTATGGCTACACCTTC. Its protein is CASSLIGGGGHYGYTF.

This clonotype has a count of ten or more. The chain combines TRBV20-1 with TRBJ2-1; 9 bases are shared with TRBD1. This CDR3 has 15 amino acids. V lost 1 base, J lost 5 bases, and 6 bases stayed unmatched. Germline V gives CDR1 DFQATT, CDR2 SNEGSKA (reference sequence). In nucleotides, the CDR3 is TGCAGTGCTAGAGTTTTGGACAGGGGAAACAATGAGCAGTTCTTC. Translating it yields CSARVLDRGNNEQFF.

The V call is TRBV19, the J call TRBJ2-3; 11 positions agree with TRBD2. J gave up 7 bases and V 4 bases, and 7 bases lay outside the gene matches. CDR3 length: 15 amino acids. Germline-derived CDR1 and CDR2 are LNHDA and SQIVND (reference sequence). This chain's CDR3 is CASSNLAGGRNTQYF. Written as DNA, the CDR3 is TGTGCCAGTAGTAACTTAGCGGGAGGGCGAAATACGCAGTATTTT.

This clonotype was observed at least ten times. This chain links TRBV28 with TRBJ1-1; D unresolved. CDR1 and CDR2 (germline): MDHEN, SYDVKM. Trimming took off 3 bases at V and 4 bases at J, with 21 bases between the two ends. The CDR3 consists of 17 residues. This chain's CDR3 is CASSFIGFGEEGTEAFF. The CDR3 DNA follows: TGTGCCAGCAGTTTTATCGGGTTTGGGGAGGAAGGCACTGAAGCTTTCTTT.

The table lists this clonotype with a few counts. This chain connects TRBV4-2 to TRBJ1-4; a weak D match, TRBD1 (6 bases). V was trimmed by 3 bases and J by 0 bases, leaving 14 bases between them. This CDR3 region has 17 residues. The germline CDR1 and CDR2 sequences are LGHNA and YNFKEQ. This CDR3 reads CASSHRGQPATNEKLFF. DNA of the CDR3: TGTGCCAGCAGCCACCGCGGACAGCCCGCAACTAATGAAAAACTGTTTTTT.

The sample holds many counts of this clonotype. V is TRBV6-1 and J is TRBJ1-1; D unresolved. V was shortened by 4 bases and J by 1 base, with 7 bases between the two germline ends. Germline CDR1 MNHNS, CDR2 SASEGT. The length of the CDR3 is 13 residues. Written as DNA, the CDR3 is TGTGCCAGCAGTGCGTCGGGGAACACTGAAGCTTTCTTT. Its protein product is CASSASGNTEAFF.